A selection of T cell receptor beta chains follows, all from one sample in a study of blood T cell repertoires in COVID-19. TCRdb's copy holds only in-frame clones and misses some; the assay was immunoSEQ multiplex PCR. The data show hundreds of thousands of clones, 91% seen once. The sequenced material came from peripheral blood. Source of these receptors: a woman aged 18-29 years who had recovered from COVID-19. The CDR3 runs from the conserved cysteine through the conserved F or W. The order of the fields is J gene, V gene, D gene, clone size, CDR3 DNA, CDR3 protein. D genes are given only for firm matches. Size is stated for part of the rows, as once, few or many counts, or as a class when the clone is expanded.

j_gene: TRBJ1-1; v_gene: TRBV28; d_gene: .; abundance: .; CDR3nt: TGTGCCAGCAGTGTACTGTTAAAGATGAACACTGAAGCTTTCTTT; CDR3aa: CASSVLLKMNTEAFF
j_gene: TRBJ1-2; v_gene: TRBV11-2; d_gene: TRBD1; abundance: .; CDR3nt: TGTGCCAGCAGCTTAGCTCAAGACAGGGCCTATGGCTACACCTTC; CDR3aa: CASSLAQDRAYGYTF
j_gene: TRBJ2-6; v_gene: TRBV19; d_gene: .; abundance: .; CDR3nt: TGTGCCAGTAGTATCCCAGGGGCTGGGGCCAACGTCCTGACTTTC; CDR3aa: CASSIPGAGANVLTF
j_gene: TRBJ1-5; v_gene: TRBV9; d_gene: .; abundance: once; CDR3nt: TGTGCCAGCAGCGACCGAGGACTGGTCAATCAGCCCCAGCATTTT; CDR3aa: CASSDRGLVNQPQHF
j_gene: TRBJ2-2; v_gene: TRBV29-1; d_gene: .; abundance: .; CDR3nt: TGCAGCGTTGGAGAACCGGGGAACACCGGGGAGCTGTTTTTT; CDR3aa: CSVGEPGNTGELFF
j_gene: TRBJ1-2; v_gene: TRBV6-1; d_gene: .; abundance: .; CDR3nt: TGTGCCAGCAGTGACCAGGGGGGCTACACCTTC; CDR3aa: CASSDQGGYTF
j_gene: TRBJ2-1; v_gene: TRBV12-3/TRBV12-4; d_gene: TRBD1; abundance: .; CDR3nt: TGTGCCAGCAGTTTAAACAGGGGGCTGGATGGGTTCTTC; CDR3aa: CASSLNRGLDGFF
j_gene: TRBJ2-4; v_gene: TRBV19; d_gene: .; abundance: .; CDR3nt: TGTGCCAGTAGTATAGCGGGAGAGGTCTCCTTTCAGTACTTC; CDR3aa: CASSIAGEVSFQYF
j_gene: TRBJ1-5; v_gene: TRBV6-1; d_gene: TRBD1; abundance: once; CDR3nt: TGTGCCAGCAGTGAAGAGGACAGGGCGAGCAATCAGCCCCAGCATTTT; CDR3aa: CASSEEDRASNQPQHF
j_gene: TRBJ2-1; v_gene: TRBV7-2; d_gene: TRBD2; abundance: .; CDR3nt: TGTGCCAGCAGCTTAAAGCGGGAGGGCCTAGGCAATGAGCAGTTCTTC; CDR3aa: CASSLKREGLGNEQFF
j_gene: TRBJ1-1; v_gene: TRBV11-3; d_gene: .; abundance: .; CDR3nt: TGTGCCAGCAGCTTAGGCGGCCCTAGGACTGAAGCTTTCTTT; CDR3aa: CASSLGGPRTEAFF
j_gene: TRBJ2-1; v_gene: TRBV11-3; d_gene: TRBD2; abundance: .; CDR3nt: TGTGCCAGCACCCAGGGACTAGCGGGAAGCGACTCCTACAATGAGCAGTTCTTC; CDR3aa: CASTQGLAGSDSYNEQFF
j_gene: TRBJ1-6; v_gene: TRBV27; d_gene: .; abundance: .; CDR3nt: TGTGCCAGCAGTATCGACAGGACTAATTCACCCCTCCACTTT; CDR3aa: CASSIDRTNSPLHF
j_gene: TRBJ2-3; v_gene: TRBV5-1; d_gene: .; abundance: .; CDR3nt: TGCGCCAGCAGCTTATCCGGGACTAGCACAGATACGCAGTATTTT; CDR3aa: CASSLSGTSTDTQYF
j_gene: TRBJ1-3; v_gene: TRBV27; d_gene: TRBD1; abundance: .; CDR3nt: TGTGCCAGCAGGTCTCAATCGACAGGGGCCTCAGTAGGTGGAAACACCATATATTTT; CDR3aa: CASRSQSTGASVGGNTIYF
j_gene: TRBJ2-5; v_gene: TRBV7-2; d_gene: .; abundance: .; CDR3nt: TGTGCCAGCAGCTTAGTAGGCGGCCAAGAGACCCAGTACTTC; CDR3aa: CASSLVGGQETQYF
j_gene: TRBJ1-6; v_gene: TRBV7-9; d_gene: .; abundance: once; CDR3nt: TGTGCCAGCAGCTTAGCCGGGGTCTCCTCACCCCTCCACTTT; CDR3aa: CASSLAGVSSPLHF
j_gene: TRBJ1-1; v_gene: TRBV4-3; d_gene: TRBD1; abundance: .; CDR3nt: TGCGCCAGCAGCCAAGACAGGGGGACTGAAGCTTTCTTT; CDR3aa: CASSQDRGTEAFF
j_gene: TRBJ2-1; v_gene: TRBV7-2; d_gene: TRBD2; abundance: .; CDR3nt: TGTGCCAGCAGCTTAGGAGGCTGGGGGGGCTCCTACAATGAGCAGTTCTTC; CDR3aa: CASSLGGWGGSYNEQFF
j_gene: TRBJ2-1; v_gene: TRBV18; d_gene: .; abundance: .; CDR3nt: TGTGCCAGCTCAAATCCTGAGAGGGAACTCTCCAATGAGCAGTTCTTC; CDR3aa: CASSNPERELSNEQFF
j_gene: TRBJ2-1; v_gene: TRBV29-1; d_gene: TRBD2; abundance: .; CDR3nt: TGCAGCGTCAGACTAGCGGGAGATAGTGAGCAGTTCTTC; CDR3aa: CSVRLAGDSEQFF
j_gene: TRBJ2-3; v_gene: TRBV15; d_gene: TRBD2; abundance: .; CDR3nt: TGTGCCACCAGGATCCGCGGGAGCTTTGGAGATACGCAGTATTTT; CDR3aa: CATRIRGSFGDTQYF
j_gene: TRBJ2-3; v_gene: TRBV10-2; d_gene: TRBD1; abundance: .; CDR3nt: TGCGCCAGCAGTATTTTCGACAGGGGGCGCACAGATACGCAGTATTTT; CDR3aa: CASSIFDRGRTDTQYF
j_gene: TRBJ2-3; v_gene: TRBV11-3; d_gene: TRBD2; abundance: .; CDR3nt: TGTGCCAGCAGCTCGGGACTAGCGGGAACAGATACGCAGTATTTT; CDR3aa: CASSSGLAGTDTQYF
j_gene: TRBJ1-2; v_gene: TRBV6-5; d_gene: TRBD1; abundance: .; CDR3nt: TGTGCCAGCAGCCCCCACAGGGGTTCTAACTATGGCTACACCTTC; CDR3aa: CASSPHRGSNYGYTF
j_gene: TRBJ1-1; v_gene: TRBV2; d_gene: .; abundance: once; CDR3nt: TGTGCCAGCAGTGACCGAACGGTGAACACTGAAGCTTTCTTT; CDR3aa: CASSDRTVNTEAFF
j_gene: TRBJ1-2; v_gene: TRBV24-1; d_gene: TRBD1; abundance: .; CDR3nt: TGTGCCACCAGTGAGACCGGGACAGGGTATGGCTACACCTTC; CDR3aa: CATSETGTGYGYTF
j_gene: TRBJ1-4; v_gene: TRBV15; d_gene: .; abundance: .; CDR3nt: TGTGCCACGGGGCGGGATGCTTCCGTTGAAAAACTGTTTTTT; CDR3aa: CATGRDASVEKLFF
j_gene: TRBJ2-1; v_gene: TRBV2; d_gene: .; abundance: .; CDR3nt: TGTGCCAGCAGCCCCGACTGGCGCATTTTATCCTACAATGAGCAGTTCTTC; CDR3aa: CASSPDWRILSYNEQFF
j_gene: TRBJ2-1; v_gene: TRBV9; d_gene: TRBD2; abundance: .; CDR3nt: TGTGCCAGCAGCGTGTTTAGCGGGGAGGGCCGAGATGAGCAGTTCTTC; CDR3aa: CASSVFSGEGRDEQFF
j_gene: TRBJ2-2; v_gene: TRBV19; d_gene: TRBD2; abundance: once; CDR3nt: TGTGCCAGTAGTACCCCGAGCGGGAATCCCGGGGAGCTGTTTTTT; CDR3aa: CASSTPSGNPGELFF
j_gene: TRBJ2-2; v_gene: TRBV11-3; d_gene: TRBD2; abundance: .; CDR3nt: TGTGCCAGCAGCTTACAAGAACTAGCGGGCAAGACCGGGGAGCTGTTTTTT; CDR3aa: CASSLQELAGKTGELFF
j_gene: TRBJ1-1; v_gene: TRBV11-2; d_gene: TRBD1; abundance: .; CDR3nt: TGTGCCAGCAACTACCAGGAGTCACGGGACAGGGGGCCCGACACTGAAGCTTTCTTT; CDR3aa: CASNYQESRDRGPDTEAFF
j_gene: TRBJ2-3; v_gene: TRBV15; d_gene: .; abundance: .; CDR3nt: TGTGCCACCAGCAGAGATGCGGTTGGTACGCAGTATTTT; CDR3aa: CATSRDAVGTQYF
j_gene: TRBJ2-6; v_gene: TRBV18; d_gene: TRBD1; abundance: .; CDR3nt: TGTGCCAGCTCACCAATGATGACAGGGGGGATTGGTGGGGCCAACGTCCTGACTTTC; CDR3aa: CASSPMMTGGIGGANVLTF
j_gene: TRBJ1-6; v_gene: TRBV5-5; d_gene: TRBD1; abundance: few; CDR3nt: TGTGCCAGCTCGACAGGGAATTCACCCCTCCACTTT; CDR3aa: CASSTGNSPLHF
j_gene: TRBJ1-2; v_gene: TRBV24-1; d_gene: .; abundance: .; CDR3nt: TGTGCCACCAGTGATTTAGGCGGCTATGGCTACACCTTC; CDR3aa: CATSDLGGYGYTF
j_gene: TRBJ2-1; v_gene: TRBV27; d_gene: .; abundance: .; CDR3nt: TGTGCCAGCAGGAGGCGTCTGGCGTACAATGAGCAGTTCTTC; CDR3aa: CASRRRLAYNEQFF
j_gene: TRBJ1-1; v_gene: TRBV3-1/TRBV3-2; d_gene: TRBD1; abundance: .; CDR3nt: TGTGCCAGCAGCCTCAAACAGGGGGAAGTTGAAGCTTTCTTT; CDR3aa: CASSLKQGEVEAFF
j_gene: TRBJ2-1; v_gene: TRBV5-1; d_gene: .; abundance: .; CDR3nt: TGCGCCAGCAGCTTGGTGCATAGTAACAATGAGCAGTTCTTC; CDR3aa: CASSLVHSNNEQFF
j_gene: TRBJ2-1; v_gene: TRBV19; d_gene: TRBD2; abundance: .; CDR3nt: TGTGCCAGTGCTAGCGGGAGCTCATCCTACAATGAGCAGTTCTTC; CDR3aa: CASASGSSSYNEQFF
j_gene: TRBJ1-3; v_gene: TRBV6-2/TRBV6-3; d_gene: .; abundance: .; CDR3nt: TGTGCCAGCAGCAAAAGAGTCGCGGGTCTCTCTGGAAACACCATATATTTT; CDR3aa: CASSKRVAGLSGNTIYF
j_gene: TRBJ2-1; v_gene: TRBV4-3; d_gene: TRBD2; abundance: .; CDR3nt: TGCGCCAGCAGCCAAGACGGCGCGGGAGGGCCCTACAATGAGCAGTTCTTC; CDR3aa: CASSQDGAGGPYNEQFF
j_gene: TRBJ1-4; v_gene: TRBV9; d_gene: .; abundance: .; CDR3nt: TGTGCCAGCAGCGTAGGCCCGAGATCGGGTGAAAAACTGTTTTTT; CDR3aa: CASSVGPRSGEKLFF
j_gene: TRBJ1-2; v_gene: TRBV9; d_gene: .; abundance: once; CDR3nt: TGTGCCAGCAGCGTAGCCTGGGGGCCCAGGGGAGGCTACACCTTC; CDR3aa: CASSVAWGPRGGYTF
j_gene: TRBJ2-3; v_gene: TRBV12-5; d_gene: TRBD2; abundance: .; CDR3nt: TGTGCTAGTGTGACTAGCGGGAGCACAGATACGCAGTATTTT; CDR3aa: CASVTSGSTDTQYF
j_gene: TRBJ2-1; v_gene: TRBV9; d_gene: TRBD2; abundance: .; CDR3nt: TGTGCCAGCAGCGTAGAACGGCAACTAGCGGGAATAAATGAGCAGTTCTTC; CDR3aa: CASSVERQLAGINEQFF
j_gene: TRBJ2-1; v_gene: TRBV7-9; d_gene: .; abundance: .; CDR3nt: TGTGCCAGCAGCTTAGGGCTCGGGACAATCTACAATGAGCAGTTCTTC; CDR3aa: CASSLGLGTIYNEQFF
j_gene: TRBJ1-1; v_gene: TRBV13; d_gene: .; abundance: .; CDR3nt: TGTGCCAGCAGCGAAGAACAGGGAAAACGCACTGAAGCTTTCTTT; CDR3aa: CASSEEQGKRTEAFF
j_gene: TRBJ2-1; v_gene: TRBV7-2; d_gene: TRBD2; abundance: .; CDR3nt: TGTGCCAGCAGCTTAGGGACTAGCGGGAGTGAGCAGTTCTTC; CDR3aa: CASSLGTSGSEQFF
j_gene: TRBJ2-1; v_gene: TRBV11-3; d_gene: .; abundance: .; CDR3nt: TGTGCCAGCAGCCTAACCTTTAGCGGAAGCTCCTACAATGAGCAGTTCTTC; CDR3aa: CASSLTFSGSSYNEQFF
j_gene: TRBJ1-1; v_gene: TRBV20-1; d_gene: .; abundance: once; CDR3nt: TGCAGTGCCCCATTGGCATTTGAAGCTTTCTTT; CDR3aa: CSAPLAFEAFF
j_gene: TRBJ2-5; v_gene: TRBV10-3; d_gene: TRBD2; abundance: .; CDR3nt: TGTGCCATCAGGGGACTAGCGGGAGAGACCCAGTACTTC; CDR3aa: CAIRGLAGETQYF
j_gene: TRBJ2-2; v_gene: TRBV5-4; d_gene: TRBD2; abundance: once; CDR3nt: TGTGCCAGCAGCTCGGGCGGACTAGCGGGAGCTGCCGGGGAGCTGTTTTTT; CDR3aa: CASSSGGLAGAAGELFF
j_gene: TRBJ2-1; v_gene: TRBV11-3; d_gene: TRBD1; abundance: once; CDR3nt: TGTGCCAGCAGCTGGGGATCACAGGGGTGGGAAAACAATGAGCAGTTCTTC; CDR3aa: CASSWGSQGWENNEQFF